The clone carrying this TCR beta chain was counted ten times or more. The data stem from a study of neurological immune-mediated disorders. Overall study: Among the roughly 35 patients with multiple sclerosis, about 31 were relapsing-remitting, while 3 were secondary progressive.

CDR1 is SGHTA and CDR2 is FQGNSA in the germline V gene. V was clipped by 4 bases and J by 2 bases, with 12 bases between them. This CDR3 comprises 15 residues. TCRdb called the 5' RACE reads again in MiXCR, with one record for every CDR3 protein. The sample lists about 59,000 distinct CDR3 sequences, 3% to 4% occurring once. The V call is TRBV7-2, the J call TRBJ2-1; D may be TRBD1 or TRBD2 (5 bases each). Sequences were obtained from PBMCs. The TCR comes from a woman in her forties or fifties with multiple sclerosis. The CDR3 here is CASSWPGRTYNEQFF. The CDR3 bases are TGTGCCAGCAGCTGGCCGGGACGGACCTACAATGAGCAGTTCTTC.